Below, 22 T cell receptor beta chains from the same sample are listed, as sequenced in a study of T-cell memory formation after mild COVID-19. Each CDR3 protein is one row after TCRdb ran MiXCR on the 5' RACE reads. The repertoire holds some 600,000 distinct CDR3 sequences, with around a sixth as singletons. Sequencing was carried out using PBMCs or a T cell subset sorted from them (not recorded which). These receptors were taken from an adult woman who had mild COVID-19 (a few samples of this study predate the infection). Cell type and time point are not known.

The table lists this clonotype with a few counts. The chain joins TRBV10-3 to TRBJ2-1; D is uncertain. Germline lookup yields CDR1 ENHRY and CDR2 SYGVKD. Trimming pared 0 bases from V and 2 bases from J, leaving 11 bases between. The CDR3 has 16 amino acids. CDR3 nucleotides: TGTGCCATCAGTGAGTCGGGCGGTCTGACCTACAATGAGCAGTTCTTC. Translation gives CAISESGGLTYNEQFF.

This clonotype was seen at least ten times. The J gene is TRBJ1-3, the V gene TRBV7-2, with TRBD1 matching over 8 bases. Germline V CDR1 and CDR2: SGHTA, FQGNSA. The J segment lost 4 bases and the V segment lost 1 base, leaving 6 bases of the junction unmatched. This CDR3 region has 16 residues. The CDR3 here is CASSLGQGAGGNTIYF. The CDR3 coding sequence is TGTGCCAGCAGCTTAGGGCAGGGGGCGGGAGGAAACACCATATATTTT.

This chain connects TRBV6-4 to TRBJ1-1; maybe TRBD1 (6 bases). The CDR3 has 15 residues. The germline V gene encodes CDR1 MRHNA and CDR2 SNTAGT. V lost 0 bases, J lost 4 bases, and 12 bases lay in between. CDR3 coding DNA: TGTGCCAGCAGTGACTCACCGGACAGCTCCACTGAAGCTTTCTTT. Its translation is CASSDSPDSSTEAFF.

This sequence joins TRBV24-1 and TRBJ2-2; D remains unclear. Germline V gene lookup returns CDR1 KGHDR and CDR2 SFDVKD. The CDR3 has 12 amino acids. V shed 7 bases and J shed 4 bases, with 6 bases lying between them. CDR3 nucleotide sequence: TGTGCCACCAGACAAGGCACCGGGGAGCTGTTTTTT. Its protein is CATRQGTGELFF.

This clonotype has a handful of counts. The chain couples TRBV11-2 to TRBJ1-3; D gene ambiguous. V gave up 0 bases and J gave up 1 base, with 4 bases separating them. CDR3 length: 14 residues. Germline CDR1 reads SGHAT; CDR2 reads FQNNGV. Here the CDR3 DNA reads TGTGCCAGCAGCTTAGAGCGATCTGGAAACACCATATATTTT. It is translated as CASSLERSGNTIYF. Together with reference TRBV11-2 and TRBJ1-3, the CDR3 gives the full variable domain: EAGVAQSPRYKIIEKRQSVAFWCNPISGHATLYWYQQILGQGPKLLIQFQNNGVVDDSQLPKDRFSAERLKGVDSTLKIQPAKLEDSAVYLCASSLERSGNTIYFGEGSWLTVV.

This clonotype has only a few counts. This chain connects TRBV2 to TRBJ1-2; D not certain. CDR1 and CDR2 (germline): SNHLY, FYNNEI. The CDR3 runs 12 residues. V lost 4 bases, J lost 12 bases, and 15 bases lay in between. The CDR3 region is CASSATVTSNTF. CDR3 DNA: TGTGCCAGCAGTGCTACAGTAACCTCGAACACCTTC.

This clonotype appeared a few times. The chain uses TRBV30 and TRBJ2-5; possible D gene TRBD2, 7 bases. CDR3 length: 14 residues. V shed 0 bases and J shed 5 bases, with 13 bases lying between them. Germline CDR1 and CDR2: GTSNPN and SVGIG (reference sequence). Here the CDR3 DNA reads TGTGCCTGGAGTGTAGGGGGAGGGACGGAGACCCAGTACTTC. It codes for CAWSVGGGTETQYF.

The table lists this clonotype with a few counts. The genes are TRBV3-1 and TRBJ2-7; 8 bases fit TRBD1. Germline V CDR1 and CDR2: LGHDT, YNNKEL (reference sequence). This CDR3 is 18 amino acids long. Losses at the gene ends were 2 bases for V and 2 bases for J; bases not matched to a gene: 14. CDR3 loop: CASSQRAYVGTGAYEQYF. The CDR3 DNA sequence: TGTGCCAGCAGCCAAAGGGCCTACGTAGGGACAGGAGCCTACGAGCAGTACTTC.

J is TRBJ2-1 and V is TRBV20-1; possibly TRBD1 for D (5 bases). V was pared by 1 base and J by 1 base, with 14 bases between. The CDR3 length is 16 residues. Germline CDR1 reads DFQATT; CDR2 reads SNEGSKA (reference sequence). CDR3 bases: TGCAGTGCTAGAGGACAGATCCTTATTTCCTACAATGAGCAGTTCTTC. Protein: CSARGQILISYNEQFF.

The rearrangement joins TRBV12-3 or TRBV12-4 to TRBJ2-3, with 9 bases identical to TRBD1. The ends lost 1 base at V and 3 bases at J; junction bases unmatched: 5. The CDR3 contains 16 residues. The CDR3 nucleotides are TGTGCCAGCAGTTTAGTTACCGGGACAGGGACAGATACGCAGTATTTT. This gives the protein CASSLVTGTGTDTQYF.

The genes are TRBV5-1 and TRBJ2-3, with a possible D match to TRBD2 (7 bases). Trimming took 4 bases from V and 7 from J, leaving 16 bases between them. The CDR3 has 14 residues. The germline CDR1 and CDR2 sequences are SGHRS and YFSETQ. DNA of the CDR3: TGCGCCAGCAGCCGGATCGGGGGGCCAAATACGCAGTATTTT. Amino acids: CASSRIGGPNTQYF.

This clonotype showed up just a few times. The chain is built from TRBV6-6 and TRBJ2-2; D is possibly TRBD1 (6 bases). CDR1 is MNHNY, CDR2 SVGAGI, per germline (reference sequence). V was shortened by 6 bases and J by 2 bases, with 13 bases between the two germline ends. The CDR3 covers 15 residues. The CDR3 coding sequence is TGTGCCAGCAGGGACCGGGACATAAACACCGGGGAGCTGTTTTTT. Its translation is CASRDRDINTGELFF.

V gene TRBV6-5 combines with J gene TRBJ2-7; TRBD2 matches 15 bases. This CDR3 region has 15 residues. Germline V lookup: CDR1 MNHEY, CDR2 SVGAGI. Germline trimming cut 6 bases from V and 2 bases from J; bases unmatched to any gene: 2. The CDR3 nucleotides read TGTGCCAGCAGGGGACTAGCGGGAGGAGCCTACGAGCAGTACTTC. Translation gives CASRGLAGGAYEQYF.

The genes are TRBV6-1 and TRBJ1-6, with TRBD1 matching 11 bases. CDR1 and CDR2 (germline): MNHNS, SASEGT. This CDR3 has 15 residues. V shed 6 bases and J 6 bases; nucleotides not matched to a gene: 4. The CDR3 DNA follows: TGTGCCAGCAGGGGACAGGGGGTCGGTAATTCACCCCTCCACTTT. Protein: CASRGQGVGNSPLHF.

The chain links TRBV5-1 to TRBJ2-2; a possible D gene is TRBD1 (6 bases). The CDR3 runs to 16 residues. With 4 bases removed from V and 5 bases from J, the gap between germline ends came to 18 bases. CDR1 and CDR2 (germline): SGHRS, YFSETQ. The chain's CDR3 is CASSVVGTPKTGELFF. In nucleotides, the CDR3 is TGCGCCAGCAGCGTGGTCGGGACACCTAAGACCGGGGAGCTGTTTTTT. The full variable domain, completed using reference TRBV5-1 and TRBJ2-2, is KAGVTQTPRYLIKTRGQQVTLSCSPISGHRSVSWYQQTPGQGLQFLFEYFSETQRNKGNFPGRFSGRQFSNSRSEMNVSTLELGDSALYLCASSVVGTPKTGELFFGEGSRLTVL.

This clonotype showed up just a few times. The chain couples TRBV7-6 to TRBJ2-1; TRBD2 matches at 10 bases. This CDR3 spans 15 amino acids. V shed 4 bases and J 8 bases; nucleotides not matched to a gene: 8. Looked up from germline, CDR1 is SGHVS and CDR2 is FNYEAQ. CDR3: CASSWGLAQGDEQFF. CDR3 DNA sequence: TGTGCCAGCAGCTGGGGACTAGCGCAAGGGGATGAGCAGTTCTTC.

In its sample, this clonotype was seen once. The chain couples TRBV19 to TRBJ2-7; D perhaps matches TRBD2 (6 bases). This CDR3 is 13 amino acids long. CDR1 is LNHDA, CDR2 SQIVND, per germline (reference sequence). Trimming stripped 1 base from V and 2 bases from J, with 6 bases between. Here the CDR3 DNA reads TGTGCCAGTAGTATAGGACTAGCCTACGAGCAGTACTTC. Translated: CASSIGLAYEQYF.

The sample holds a few counts of this clonotype. The chain couples TRBV27 to TRBJ2-2; D gene unclear. CDR1 and CDR2 (germline): MNHEY, SMNVEV (reference sequence). The V gene lost 4 bases and the J gene lost 2 bases, with 8 bases spanning the gap. CDR3 length: 14 residues. CDR3 residues: CASSSDLNTGELFF. The DNA for the CDR3 is TGTGCCAGCAGTTCTGATCTAAACACCGGGGAGCTGTTTTTT.

The chain links TRBV7-2 to TRBJ1-1, with D possibly matching TRBD1 (5 bases). Between the trimmed V and J ends, which lost 4 bases and 7 bases, there was a span of 16 bases. The V gene's germline CDR1 is SGHTA and CDR2 FQGNSA. The CDR3 contains 14 residues. In DNA, the CDR3 is TGTGCCAGCAGCTCACTGGGGGAATCGGGTGAAGCTTTCTTT. This codes for CASSSLGESGEAFF. Based on the CDR3 plus reference TRBV7-2 and TRBJ1-1, the full variable domain is GAGVSQSPSNKVTEKGKDVELRCDPISGHTALYWYRQSLGQGLEFLIYFQGNSAPDKSGLPSDRFSAERTGGSVSTLTIQRTQQEDSAVYLCASSSLGESGEAFFGQGTRLTVV.

This clonotype occurred a few times. This may stem from a read error, because a much larger clone lies one nucleotide away. The chain recombines TRBV4-2 with TRBJ1-1; D remains unclear. Per germline, CDR1 LGHNA and CDR2 YNFKEQ. Trimming took 1 base from V and 1 from J, leaving 1 base between them. This CDR3 has 12 amino acids. CDR3 nucleotides: TGTGCCAGCAGCCAAGCGAACACTGAAGCTTTCTTT. Residues: CASSQANTEAFF.

The chain links TRBV20-1 to TRBJ1-4; 9 bases map to TRBD1. Germline CDR1 and CDR2: DFQATT and SNEGSKA (reference sequence). The CDR3 consists of 15 residues. Losses at the gene ends were 3 bases for V and 3 bases for J; bases not matched to a gene: 5. The CDR3 bases are TGCAGTGCTAGGAAGGGGACAGGGTCTAATGAAAAACTGTTTTTT. Its protein product is CSARKGTGSNEKLFF.

The chain couples TRBV29-1 to TRBJ1-2, with D perhaps matching TRBD1 (6 bases). The CDR3 contains 10 residues. V lost 6 bases, J lost 8 bases, and 10 bases lay in between. From germline, CDR1 is SQVTM and CDR2 ANQGSEA. The CDR3 loop is CSVGGDGYTF. The CDR3 DNA follows: TGCAGCGTAGGGGGGGACGGCTACACCTTC.